The 20 T cell receptor beta chains below come from one sample, sequenced in a study of pediatric ulcerative colitis. The rectum was sampled with one to two pinch biopsies at colonoscopy. The method was immunoSEQ multiplex PCR; TCRdb's version includes in-frame clones alone and lacks a portion of them. The top ten clones hold around 0.96% of a sample with about 35,000 clones, roughly 81% of them seen once. The specimen sequenced was gut tissue. These receptors came from a boy younger than 18 with mild ulcerative colitis.

V is TRBV12-5 and J is TRBJ1-2; TRBD1 aligns across 8 bases. The V segment lost 6 bases and the J segment 4 bases; nucleotides outside the gene matches: 4. Looked up from germline, CDR1 is LGHNT and CDR2 is FRNRAP. This CDR3 spans 13 amino acids. DNA for the CDR3: TGTGCTAGTGGGACAGGGGCCCCCTATGGCTACACCTTC. Amino acids: CASGTGAPYGYTF.

The V gene is TRBV7-9, the J gene TRBJ1-4; 7 nucleotides match TRBD1. The CDR3 covers 14 residues. The V gene end was trimmed by 5 bases and the J gene end by 8 bases; junction bases not matched to a gene: 8. CDR1 is SEHNR, CDR2 FQNEAQ, per germline (reference sequence). The CDR3 sequence is CASSARDSGEKLFF. DNA of the CDR3: TGTGCCAGCAGCGCCAGGGACAGCGGGGAAAAACTGTTTTTT. Complete variable domain (other parts from reference TRBV7-9 and TRBJ1-4): DTGVSQNPRHKITKRGQNVTFRCDPISEHNRLYWYRQTLGQGPEFLTYFQNEAQLEKSRLLSDRFSAERPKGSFSTLEIQRTEQGDSAMYLCASSARDSGEKLFFGSGTQLSVL.

The chain has TRBV5-1 and TRBJ1-2, with D unclear. CDR3 length equals 12 residues. Germline CDR1 and CDR2: SGHRS and YFSETQ. Trimming removed 1 base at V and 3 bases at J, with 4 bases between. In nucleotides, the CDR3 is TGCGCCAGCAGCTTGACAGACTATGGCTACACCTTC. Amino acids: CASSLTDYGYTF.

The count of this clone is one. The chain employs TRBV10-3 and TRBJ1-6; D may be TRBD1 (5 bases). Between the trimmed V and J ends, which lost 2 bases and 3 bases, there was a span of 14 bases. Germline CDR1 reads ENHRY; CDR2 reads SYGVKD. This CDR3 has 17 residues. The CDR3 reads CAISERGPRGYNSPLHF. As DNA, the CDR3 is TGTGCCATCAGTGAGAGGGGCCCTAGGGGCTATAATTCACCCCTCCACTTT.

The rearrangement uses TRBV6-6 and TRBJ1-5, with D possibly being TRBD1 (6 bases). CDR3 size: 14 residues. Germline V gives CDR1 MNHNY, CDR2 SVGAGI (reference sequence). Trimming pared 5 bases from V and 6 bases from J, leaving 14 bases between. The CDR3, as DNA: TGTGCCAGCAGTCAAGACTCGACAGGTCAGCCCCAGCATTTT. Translated: CASSQDSTGQPQHF.

The count of this clone is one. The V gene is TRBV7-9, the J gene TRBJ1-1; D is perhaps TRBD1 (6 bases). This CDR3 has 13 amino acids. Germline CDR1 and CDR2: SEHNR and FQNEAQ (reference sequence). V was pared by 6 bases and J by 4 bases, with 12 bases between. The CDR3 is CASSPIGGTEAFF. DNA for the CDR3: TGTGCCAGCAGTCCCATAGGGGGCACTGAAGCTTTCTTT. The full variable domain, rest sourced from reference TRBV7-9 and TRBJ1-1, is DTGVSQNPRHKITKRGQNVTFRCDPISEHNRLYWYRQTLGQGPEFLTYFQNEAQLEKSRLLSDRFSAERPKGSFSTLEIQRTEQGDSAMYLCASSPIGGTEAFFGQGTRLTVV.

CDR3: CASSYPHGDYEQYF. The CDR3 DNA reads TGTGCCAGCAGTTACCCCCACGGGGATTACGAGCAGTACTTC. V and J are TRBV6-7 and TRBJ2-7; D is possibly TRBD2 (5 bases). TRBV6-7 is sorted into the ORF group, with uncertain function. The V end lost 2 bases, the J end lost 4 bases, and 12 bases lay between the germline ends. This CDR3 comprises 14 residues.

J is TRBJ1-2 and V is TRBV7-8; 9 bases align to TRBD1. V lost 2 bases to trimming and J lost 5 bases; unmatched junction nucleotides: 6. The CDR3 runs to 15 residues. From germline, CDR1 is SGHVS and CDR2 FQNEAQ. CDR3 sequence reads: CASSLSATGGYGYTF. The CDR3 bases are TGTGCCAGCAGCTTATCTGCGACAGGGGGTTATGGCTACACCTTC.

This chain joins TRBV7-2 and TRBJ2-5, with D unresolved. CDR1 SGHTA and CDR2 FQGNSA come from the germline V gene. The CDR3 contains 16 residues. V gave up 5 bases and J gave up 1 base, with 17 bases separating them. CDR3 DNA: TGTGCCAGCAGCACTTCGACCCTCCAGCCCCAAGAGACCCAGTACTTC. Translated: CASSTSTLQPQETQYF. Looking up the rest from reference TRBV7-2 and TRBJ2-5 gives the full variable domain: GAGVSQSPSNKVTEKGKDVELRCDPISGHTALYWYRQSLGQGLEFLIYFQGNSAPDKSGLPSDRFSAERTGGSVSTLTIQRTQQEDSAVYLCASSTSTLQPQETQYFGPGTRLLVL.

Comments on this clone: Distinct nucleotide sequences in the sample also encode this CDR3. The rearrangement joins TRBV2 to TRBJ2-2; 8 bases are a match to TRBD2. The CDR3 consists of 14 residues. V lost 8 bases, J lost 0 bases, and 2 bases stayed unmatched. In germline, CDR1 is SNHLY, CDR2 FYNNEI. The CDR3 sequence: CASRGLANTGELFF. In DNA, the CDR3 is TGTGCCAGCCGGGGACTAGCGAACACCGGGGAGCTGTTTTTT.

The V and J genes are TRBV6-6 and TRBJ2-2, with D unresolved. The CDR3 runs to 14 residues. Per germline, CDR1 MNHNY and CDR2 SVGAGI (reference sequence). Trimming took off 3 bases at V and 5 bases at J, with 10 bases between the two ends. CDR3 protein: CASSYSVGTGELFF. DNA for the CDR3: TGTGCCAGCAGTTATTCCGTCGGGACCGGGGAGCTGTTTTTT.

The gene calls are TRBV9 and TRBJ2-3, with 7 bases fitting TRBD1. V shed 4 bases and J 2 bases; nucleotides not matched to a gene: 7. This CDR3 spans 15 amino acids. Germline-derived CDR1 and CDR2 are SGDLS and YYNGEE. The CDR3 DNA sequence: TGTGCCAGCAGCCCAGACAGGGCGAACACAGATACGCAGTATTTT. Amino acids: CASSPDRANTDTQYF.

This clone has a single count. The chain uses TRBV4-1 and TRBJ1-5; D might be TRBD1 (5 bases). Germline V gene data show CDR1 as MGHRA and CDR2 as YSYEKL. V dropped 4 bases and J dropped 5 bases, with 9 bases sitting between them. CDR3 length equals 13 residues. CDR3 nucleotide sequence: TGCGCCAGCAGCCTCGAAGGGGATCAGCCCCAGCATTTT. This codes for CASSLEGDQPQHF.

This clone was counted a single time. The CDR3 reads CASSFPGLQTQYF. CDR3 nucleotide sequence: TGTGCCAGCAGCTTTCCGGGACTTCAGACGCAGTATTTT. The V gene is TRBV5-8, the J gene TRBJ2-3, with D possibly being TRBD2 (6 bases). Trimming removed 2 bases at V and 9 bases at J, with 13 bases between. In germline, CDR1 is SGHTS, CDR2 YDEGEE. This CDR3 spans 13 amino acids.

This chain connects TRBV7-3 to TRBJ2-7; perhaps TRBD2 as D (5 bases). CDR1 and CDR2 from the germline V gene are SGHTA and FQGTGA. The CDR3 totals 13 residues. The V end was cut by 2 bases, the J end by 5 bases, with 10 bases between. As DNA, the CDR3 is TGTGCCAGCAGCTTACAACCCGGGAACGAGCAGTACTTC. It codes for CASSLQPGNEQYF.

The chain links TRBV27 to TRBJ2-1; 9 nucleotides agree with TRBD2. V dropped 5 bases and J dropped 15; count of bases not matched to a gene: 14. In germline, CDR1 is MNHEY, CDR2 SMNVEV (reference sequence). The CDR3 is made up of 14 amino acids. CDR3 sequence: CASSPLAGNFLGFF. CDR3 bases: TGTGCCAGCAGTCCTCTAGCGGGAAATTTCCTCGGGTTCTTC.

The chain carries TRBV7-9 and TRBJ2-1; D remains unclear. The ends were cut back, 2 bases at V and 9 bases at J, with 20 bases in the middle. Germline lookup yields CDR1 SEHNR and CDR2 FQNEAQ (reference sequence). The CDR3 consists of 16 residues. The chain's CDR3 is CASSLRIRFGASEQFF. The CDR3 DNA follows: TGTGCCAGCAGCTTACGCATCCGGTTTGGCGCAAGTGAGCAGTTCTTC.

The genes are TRBV6-8 and TRBJ2-3; perhaps D is TRBD1 or TRBD2 (5 bases each). This CDR3 comprises 17 residues. Germline CDR1 reads MNHGY; CDR2 reads SAAAGT. V dropped 0 bases and J dropped 2 bases, with 15 bases sitting between them. This chain's CDR3 is CASSYSIRERDTDTQYF. The CDR3 DNA reads as TGTGCCAGCAGTTACTCGATCAGGGAGAGGGACACAGATACGCAGTATTTT.

This clone has a handful of counts. V and J are TRBV2 and TRBJ2-7; possible D gene TRBD1, 5 bases. The CDR3 has 17 residues. Trimming removed 7 bases at V and 5 bases at J, with 27 bases between. CDR1 and CDR2 (germline): SNHLY, FYNNEI. CDR3 nucleotides: TGTGCCAGCATGGCTCCCCGTCGTCCCAGGGCCCCGAACGAGCAGTACTTC. As protein: CASMAPRRPRAPNEQYF.

The CDR3 here is CASSLGAGELFF. CDR3 DNA: TGTGCCAGTTCATTAGGAGCCGGGGAGCTGTTTTTT. V and J are TRBV7-3 and TRBJ2-2; no reliable D call. This CDR3 contains 12 residues. Germline assignment: CDR1 SGHTA and CDR2 FQGTGA. V lost 9 bases to trimming and J lost 6 bases, with 11 bases between them.